This T cell receptor (beta chain) was recorded in a study of blood T cell repertoires in COVID-19 (dated by TCRdb to about 2020). With respect to the entire study: The collaborator samples originated in the United States, Italy and Spain and spanned the acute and convalescent phases of COVID-19. The prospective study material was composed of cDNA or gDNA derived from T cells, B-cell-depleted T cells, or PBMCs. Deeply sampled blood TCRbeta repertoires from subjects exposed to, actively infected with, or recovered from COVID-19 were included in the dataset. The repertoires were released in a freely available public database intended as a resource for research on the immune response to SARS-CoV-2. Samples were obtained from the ongoing ImmuneRACE study (first 160 participants) and from some 1,300 subjects provided by 6 global collaborators. A de-identified subject ID, COVID-19 status, age in years and sex were almost always included in the sample metadata. Where HLA class I and class II types were available, the types were taken from metadata supplied by the sample provider, not from assay-based typing.

Participants in the prospective study were enrolled through a virtual design, were aged roughly 18 to 95 years, and lived in roughly 24 United States geographic areas. To assign participants to cohorts, the prospective study relied on clinical history that participants themselves reported in a screening survey and a study questionnaire. Recovered participants in ImmuneRACE Cohort 3 were defined by two consecutive negative NP/OP PCR tests, clearance by a healthcare professional, or resolution of symptoms. In the prospective study, whole blood, serum and a nasopharyngeal or oropharyngeal swab were collected from each participant by mobile phlebotomists. Participants in the prospective study had the option to provide additional blood draws and questionnaires over a roughly two-month period. Before DNA extraction, blood samples from the prospective study were shipped at room temperature or frozen.

TCRbeta CDR3 regions were amplified from genomic DNA using the immunoSEQ Assay, a bias-controlled multiplex PCR. On the authors' methods: Within the assay, amplification of reference gene primers was used to estimate how many nucleated cells each sample contained. To quantify the absolute abundance of each unique TCRbeta CDR3 rearrangement, sequence reads were collapsed and filtered. Productive Simpson clonality was computed per sample as the square root of Simpson's diversity index over productive rearrangements. TCRdb limited this immuneACCESS table to in-frame rearrangements with V and J called. A share of clones is missing; checked studies link under half to unresolved V genes, and the rest is unexplained. Clone size and V and J calls were adopted from that table, with D and trimming inferred from the DNA. The sample includes a few hundred thousand clones, with around nine tenths observed a single time. The ten largest clones capture approximately 1.6% of the sample.

Reading from cysteine to phenylalanine, the CDR3 counts 13 amino acids. CDR3 DNA is the only sequence kept; it has 39 bases, read in frame from the first base. Sequences LNHDA (CDR1) and SQIVND (CDR2) are obtained from the germline V gene (reference sequence). A distance of 12 bases separates the germline ends of V and J, which lose 4 bases and 6 bases respectively. Comments on this clone: No cognate antigen has been identified for it. No much larger clone is present one base from it, and per-base qualities are unavailable.

What the study reported, not specific to this receptor: The quantity of clinical and demographic metadata differed by source and by participant and was supplied without curation.

The specimen sequenced was PBMCs or T cells enriched from blood (not recorded which). The TCR comes from a woman aged 45-65 years who had recovered from COVID-19. Recombination connected TRBV19 to TRBJ1-1, with an unclear D gene assignment. The CDR3 is CASSNRNLAEAFF. The DNA reads as follows: TGTGCCAGTAGTAACAGAAACCTTGCTGAAGCTTTCTTT.